This T cell receptor beta chain derives from a study of CXCR3-negative and CXCR3-positive naive CD8 T cells (dated by TCRdb to the late 2010s). For context, the study as a whole: In total, approximately 150 million TRB reads were obtained, corresponding to roughly 1.5 +/- 0.3 million reads per library. Diversity and physicochemical repertoire analyses were performed on approximately 10 donors pooled from two independent experiments. Naive subsets from roughly 5 donors and memory cells from 3 donors were included in the TRBV-TRBJ cluster analysis. Summary of the overall study and its limitations: Both naive subsets had comparably high repertoire diversity, while memory CD8+ T cells had much lower repertoire diversity. Similar TRBV-TRBJ usage was shown by naive CXCR3-negative and CXCR3-positive cells from the same donor, whereas distinct patterns were shown by memory cells. Because surface CD5, which has been linked to self-reactivity in mice, was comparable between naive subsets, TCR interaction strength was also inferred from TRB CDR3 physicochemical properties. Freshly isolated PBMCs were used for most assays because CXCR3 expression partially decreased after cryopreservation.

The sequencer was a NextSeq 550. The Human TCR Profiling Kit (MiLaboratory) was used to prepare UMI-labeled 5' RACE TRB cDNA libraries. The full amount of extracted RNA was used for cDNA synthesis, and the full amount of resulting cDNA was used for PCR amplification. Libraries were prepared in parallel using an identical number of PCR cycles. The study's own analysis went as follows. With a requirement of at least two reads per UMI, MIGEC and MiXCR extracted about 52,000 +/- 9,100 unique UMI-labeled TRB cDNA molecules per library. Each library averaged about 40,000 +/- 10,000 functional in-frame TRB CDR3 nucleotide clonotypes without stop codons. Diversity metrics, including normalized Shannon-Wiener and Chao1, were computed in VDJtools after downsampling to 5000 UMI-labeled TRB molecules per sample. For the central five CDR3 residues, VDJtools calculated physicochemical properties weighted by clonotype size, namely interaction energy, strength, volume and Kidera factor 4. TCRdb reprocessed the reads and lists each CDR3 protein sequence as a single entry, with no DNA. TCRdb, rather than the study authors, made the V and J calls. This specimen's table enumerates approximately 40,000 distinct CDR3 sequences. The ten largest account for roughly 15% of the sample.

Concerning this clonotype: What antigen it recognizes has not been identified.

For every CD8+ T cell subset, about 300,000 cells were flow-sorted straight into RLT lysis buffer, and each subset was sorted in triplicate. Peripheral blood mononuclear cells were isolated from buffy coats using standard density gradient centrifugation. Total RNA was extracted from sorted cells with an RNeasy Mini Kit. Inclusive of the bounding cysteine and phenylalanine, the CDR3 is 14 residues long. DNA is not recorded here. The germline V gene supplies CDR1 SGHRS and CDR2 YFSETQ. Sequencing was performed on memory CD8+ T cells from blood. This sample's cell subset or site label indicates: conventional CD8+ memory T cells (TMEM), sorted as controls. The chain is assembled from TRBV5-1 and TRBJ2-3. This sequence was found in a human donor in good health. Some clones in this sample may be carry-over from other donors' samples. CDR3 protein: CASSLARGSDTQYF.